One sample yielded the 7 T cell receptor beta chains listed below, sequenced in a study of shared clonotypes between healthy human individuals. The assay was immunoSEQ multiplex PCR, and TCRdb's table has in-frame clones only and misses some. The sample has roughly 650,000 clones; around 97% are singletons. Sequencing was carried out using naive CD4+ T cells sorted from blood. Subset meaning: CD45RA+ positively selected. The receptors shown here come from a woman younger than 45 in good health.

This clone was recorded a few times. Other nucleotide sequences from this sample produce the same CDR3. The chain joins TRBV18 to TRBJ2-1; 13 nucleotides align to TRBD2. CDR3 length equals 15 residues. V was clipped by 2 bases and J by 5 bases; unmatched bases: 0. Germline V gene lookup returns CDR1 KGHSH and CDR2 LQKENI. The CDR3 bases are TGTGCCAGCTCACCAGGACTAGCGGGAGACAATGAGCAGTTCTTC. Its protein product is CASSPGLAGDNEQFF.

The rearrangement uses TRBV9 and TRBJ2-2; TRBD1 is a possible D gene (5 bases). This CDR3 has 15 residues. The germline V gene has CDR1 SGDLS and CDR2 YYNGEE. Trimming removed 0 bases from V and 1 base from J, with 7 bases in between. CDR3 bases: TGTGCCAGCAGCGTAGAGGGGATGAACACCGGGGAGCTGTTTTTT. This sequence encodes CASSVEGMNTGELFF. The whole variable domain, filled in from reference TRBV9 and TRBJ2-2, reads DSGVTQTPKHLITATGQRVTLRCSPRSGDLSVYWYQQSLDQGLQFLIQYYNGEERAKGNILERFSAQQFPDLHSELNLSSLELGDSALYFCASSVEGMNTGELFFGEGSRLTVL.

Here the CDR3 reads CASSRTELNTGELFF. CDR3 in DNA: TGCGCCAGCAGCCGGACGGAGTTGAACACCGGGGAGCTGTTTTTT. The rearrangement links TRBV4-1 to TRBJ2-2; D is unclear. With 4 bases removed from V and 1 base from J, the gap between germline ends came to 10 bases. Germline V gene data show CDR1 as MGHRA and CDR2 as YSYEKL. The CDR3 is 15 residues long.

The chain has TRBV6-1 and TRBJ2-1, with unresolved D. Per the germline V gene, CDR1 is MNHNS and CDR2 is SASEGT. This CDR3 has 11 amino acids. V was pared by 8 bases and J by 7 bases, with 9 bases between. CDR3 DNA: TGTGCCAGCTGGTCCTGGAATGAGCAGTTCTTC. This gives the protein CASWSWNEQFF.

V usage is TRBV28 and J usage is TRBJ1-1; weak D call: TRBD1 (5 bases). This CDR3 has 16 amino acids. V lost 5 bases to trimming and J lost 5 bases, with 21 bases between them. Germline values: CDR1 MDHEN, CDR2 SYDVKM. In DNA, the CDR3 is TGTGCCAGCAGTACCTCGACAGTGGGTTCTTGGACTGAAGCTTTCTTT. Protein product: CASSTSTVGSWTEAFF.

J is TRBJ1-2 and V is TRBV7-9, with TRBD1 matching 7 bases. The CDR3 totals 14 residues. V lost 5 bases and J lost 8; bases outside the gene matches: 11. Germline loops: CDR1 SEHNR, CDR2 FQNEAQ (reference sequence). The CDR3 region is CASSRETGPGGYTF. CDR3 DNA: TGTGCCAGCAGCCGCGAGACAGGGCCTGGGGGCTACACCTTC. The variable domain in full, with the rest retrieved from reference TRBV7-9 and TRBJ1-2, is DTGVSQNPRHKITKRGQNVTFRCDPISEHNRLYWYRQTLGQGPEFLTYFQNEAQLEKSRLLSDRFSAERPKGSFSTLEIQRTEQGDSAMYLCASSRETGPGGYTFGSGTRLTVV.

Regarding this clone: Other nucleotide sequences in the sample specify the same CDR3. The genes are TRBV5-1 and TRBJ2-1, with 7 nucleotides matching TRBD2. CDR3 length: 14 residues. The germline V gene has CDR1 SGHRS and CDR2 YFSETQ. Unmatched junction bases numbered 1, after V lost 0 bases and J lost 4 bases. The CDR3 loop reads CASSLGGSYNEQFF. The CDR3 DNA is TGCGCCAGCAGCTTGGGCGGGAGTTACAATGAGCAGTTCTTC. The full variable domain, completed using reference TRBV5-1 and TRBJ2-1, is KAGVTQTPRYLIKTRGQQVTLSCSPISGHRSVSWYQQTPGQGLQFLFEYFSETQRNKGNFPGRFSGRQFSNSRSEMNVSTLELGDSALYLCASSLGGSYNEQFFGPGTRLTVL.